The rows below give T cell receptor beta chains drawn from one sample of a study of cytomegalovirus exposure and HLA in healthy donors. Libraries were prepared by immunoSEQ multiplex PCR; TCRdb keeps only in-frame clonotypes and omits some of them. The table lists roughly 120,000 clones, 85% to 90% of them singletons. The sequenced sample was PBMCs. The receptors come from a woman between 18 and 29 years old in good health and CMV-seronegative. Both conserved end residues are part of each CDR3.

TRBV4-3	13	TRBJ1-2	CASSQGGNYGYTF
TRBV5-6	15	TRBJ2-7	CASSLGSGSSYEQYF
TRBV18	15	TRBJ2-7	CASSPPDRLPYEQYF
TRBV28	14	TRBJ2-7	CASSFTSGRYEQYF
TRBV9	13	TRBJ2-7	CASSLGGSGEQYF
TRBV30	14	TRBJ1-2	CAWNWGGVRGGYTF
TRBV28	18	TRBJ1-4	CASREERLTEATNEKLFF
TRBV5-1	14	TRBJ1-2	CASSEGQGNYGYTF
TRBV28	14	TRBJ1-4	CASSDRGGTYGLFF
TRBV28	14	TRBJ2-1	CASSSGTEDNEQFF
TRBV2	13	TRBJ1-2	CASTPSGGFGYTF
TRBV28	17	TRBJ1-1	CASSLGYYRVANTEAFF
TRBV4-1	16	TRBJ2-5	CASSPKSQGLGETQYF
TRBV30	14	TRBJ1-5	CAWSSGTVNQPQHF
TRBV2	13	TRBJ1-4	CASSVKGVEKLFF
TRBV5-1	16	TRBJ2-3	CASSLGTNFFTDTQYF
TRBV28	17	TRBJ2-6	CASSPGQSYSGANVLTF
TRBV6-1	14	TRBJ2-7	CASSESRAQYEQYF
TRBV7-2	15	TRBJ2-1	CASSSRLAGGNEQFF
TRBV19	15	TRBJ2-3	CASSVGQVITDTQYF
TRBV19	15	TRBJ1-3	CATRTGAISGNTIYF
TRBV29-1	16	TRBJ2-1	CSVDNILAWKGNEQFF
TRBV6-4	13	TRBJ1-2	CASSEGVNYGYTF
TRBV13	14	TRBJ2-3	CASSSFVGTDTQYF
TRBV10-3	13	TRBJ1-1	CAISELQNTEAFF
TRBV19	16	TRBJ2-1	CASSDSLAGGPDEQFF
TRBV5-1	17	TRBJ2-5	CASSLQRGPIAQETQYF
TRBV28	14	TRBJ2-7	CASRPSGGAYEQYF
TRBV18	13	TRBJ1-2	CASSPSVSYGYTF
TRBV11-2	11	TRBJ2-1	CASSPEVGQFF
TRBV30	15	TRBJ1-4	CAWSPGTGVIEKLFF
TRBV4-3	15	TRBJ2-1	CASSQDQGLANEQFF
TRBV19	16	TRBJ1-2	CASSIDGGRGLSGYTF
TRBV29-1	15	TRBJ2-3	CSVEDRGQNTDTQYF
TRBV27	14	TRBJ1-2	CASSLGVPEYGYTF
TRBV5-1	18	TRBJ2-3	CASREGLAMVRGTDTQYF
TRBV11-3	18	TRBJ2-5	CASSSGRTSGGGGETQYF
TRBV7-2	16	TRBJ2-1	CASSLSPSGSLNEQFF
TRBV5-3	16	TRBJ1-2	CARITGGEFLNYGYTF
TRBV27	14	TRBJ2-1	CASSLMGQYNEQFF
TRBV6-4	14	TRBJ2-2	CASQREWNTGELFF
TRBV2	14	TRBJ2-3	CASSGGTGRDTQYF
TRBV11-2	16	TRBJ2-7	CASSQIVQGLGYEQYF
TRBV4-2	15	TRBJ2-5	CASSQGVKGRETQYF
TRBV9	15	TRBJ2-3	CASSETSGGTDTQYF
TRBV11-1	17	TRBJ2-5	CASSPRTSGGLQETQYF